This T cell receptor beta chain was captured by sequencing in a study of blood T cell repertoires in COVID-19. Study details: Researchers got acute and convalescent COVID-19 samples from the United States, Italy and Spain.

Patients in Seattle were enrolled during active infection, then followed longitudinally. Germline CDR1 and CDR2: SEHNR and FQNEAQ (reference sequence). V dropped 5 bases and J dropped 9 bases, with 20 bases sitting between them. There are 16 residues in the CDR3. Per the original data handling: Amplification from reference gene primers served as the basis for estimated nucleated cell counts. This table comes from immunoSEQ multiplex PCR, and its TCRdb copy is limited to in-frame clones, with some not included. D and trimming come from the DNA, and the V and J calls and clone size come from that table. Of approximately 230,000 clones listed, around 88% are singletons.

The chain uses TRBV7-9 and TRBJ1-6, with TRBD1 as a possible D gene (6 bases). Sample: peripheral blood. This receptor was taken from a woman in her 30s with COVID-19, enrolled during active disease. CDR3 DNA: TGTGCCAGCAGCGCGTTACAGGGAGGGTCTAGTTCACCCCTCCACTTT. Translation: CASSALQGGSSSPLHF.